The clone carrying this T cell receptor beta chain was seen a few times. Amplified TCR beta CDR3 regions derived from RNA transcripts. First-round RT-PCR with HTBI primers amplified the TCR CDR3 region. TCRdb re-called the multiplex PCR reads through MiXCR, storing one row per CDR3 protein. The sample lists about 740,000 distinct CDR3 sequences; less than 15% were seen once. Graves' hyperthyroidism showing no ophthalmopathy progression within 18 months was considered stable. Uncontrolled infection, other autoimmune disease, pregnancy or lactation excluded patients. Every diagnosis used clinical symptoms, serum thyroxine and TRAb, thyroid ultrasound and orbital computed tomography. The data were obtained in a study of T cells in Graves' hyperthyroidism and ophthalmopathy. Turning to the study itself: Before any treatment, at initial diagnosis, peripheral blood was collected.

The germline gives CDR1 SQVTM, CDR2 ANQGSEA. The CDR3 spans 13 residues. V was pared by 4 bases and J by 4 bases, with 3 bases of the junction left unmatched. The sequenced material came from blood. The J gene is TRBJ2-3, the V gene TRBV29-1, with 9 bases lining up with TRBD1. This sequence was found in a woman younger than 30 with Graves' hyperthyroidism. CDR3 in DNA: TGCAGCGTTGTGGACAGGGGCCCAGATACGCAGTATTTT. Translated: CSVVDRGPDTQYF.